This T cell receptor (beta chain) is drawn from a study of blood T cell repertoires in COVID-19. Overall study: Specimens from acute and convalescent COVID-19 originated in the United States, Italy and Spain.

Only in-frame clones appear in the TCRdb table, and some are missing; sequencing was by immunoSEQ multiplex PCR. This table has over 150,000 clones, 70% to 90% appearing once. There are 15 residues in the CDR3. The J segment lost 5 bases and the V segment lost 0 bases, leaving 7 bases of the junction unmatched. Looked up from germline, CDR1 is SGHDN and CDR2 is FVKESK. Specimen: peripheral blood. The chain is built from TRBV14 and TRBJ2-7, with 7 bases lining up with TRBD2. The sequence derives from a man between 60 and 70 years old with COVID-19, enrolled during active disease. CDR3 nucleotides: TGTGCCAGCAGCCAAGAGGGCGGGAGAATCAACGAGCAGTACTTC. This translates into CASSQEGGRINEQYF.